This record concerns one TCR beta chain sequence. No antigen is known for it. The sample comes from a study of T-cell memory formation after mild COVID-19. Study information: There were largely donor-specific TCR clusters.

The CDR3 sequence is 11 residues long. Trimming stripped 5 bases from V and 9 bases from J, with 14 bases between. Per the germline V gene, CDR1 is DFQATT and CDR2 is SNEGSKA (reference sequence). Study conclusions and caveats: SARS-CoV-2 specificity of second-wave clones peaking day 37 was unconfirmed. The main location of contracting CD4+ clones was CM and EM, and that of contracting CD8+ clones was EMRA.

TCRdb processed the 5' RACE reads anew with MiXCR; each CDR3 protein has one entry. This sample has some 600,000 distinct CDR3 sequences, with 17% found just once. The receptor's source is an adult woman who had mild COVID-19 (a few samples of this study predate the infection). Cell type and time point are not known. V usage is TRBV20-1 and J usage is TRBJ2-7, with D unclear. Material: PBMCs or a T cell subset sorted from them (not recorded which). The CDR3 DNA reads TGCAGTGCTGCAGAGCCCACACGGCAGTACTTC. Amino acids: CSAAEPTRQYF.